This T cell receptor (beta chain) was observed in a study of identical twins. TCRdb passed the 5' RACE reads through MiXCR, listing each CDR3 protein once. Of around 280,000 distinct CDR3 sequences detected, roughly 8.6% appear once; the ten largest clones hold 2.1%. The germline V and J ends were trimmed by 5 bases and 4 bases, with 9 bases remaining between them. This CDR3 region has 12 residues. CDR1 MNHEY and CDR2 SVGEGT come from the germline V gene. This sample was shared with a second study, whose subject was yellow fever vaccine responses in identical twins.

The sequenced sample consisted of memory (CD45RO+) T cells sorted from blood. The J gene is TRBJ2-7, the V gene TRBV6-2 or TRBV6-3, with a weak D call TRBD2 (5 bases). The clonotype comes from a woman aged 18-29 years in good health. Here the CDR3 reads CASSPQRYEQYF. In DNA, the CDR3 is TGTGCCAGCAGTCCCCAGCGGTACGAGCAGTACTTC.